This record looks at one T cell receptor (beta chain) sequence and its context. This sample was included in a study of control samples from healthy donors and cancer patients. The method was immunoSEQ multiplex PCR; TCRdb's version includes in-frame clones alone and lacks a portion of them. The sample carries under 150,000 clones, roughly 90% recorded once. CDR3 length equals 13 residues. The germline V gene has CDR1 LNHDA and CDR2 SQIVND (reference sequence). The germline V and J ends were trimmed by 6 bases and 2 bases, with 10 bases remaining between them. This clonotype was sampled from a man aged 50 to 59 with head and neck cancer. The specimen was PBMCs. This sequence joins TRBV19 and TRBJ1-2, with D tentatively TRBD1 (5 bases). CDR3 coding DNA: TGTGCCAGTAGACCACAGGCGAACTATGGCTACACCTTC. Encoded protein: CASRPQANYGYTF.